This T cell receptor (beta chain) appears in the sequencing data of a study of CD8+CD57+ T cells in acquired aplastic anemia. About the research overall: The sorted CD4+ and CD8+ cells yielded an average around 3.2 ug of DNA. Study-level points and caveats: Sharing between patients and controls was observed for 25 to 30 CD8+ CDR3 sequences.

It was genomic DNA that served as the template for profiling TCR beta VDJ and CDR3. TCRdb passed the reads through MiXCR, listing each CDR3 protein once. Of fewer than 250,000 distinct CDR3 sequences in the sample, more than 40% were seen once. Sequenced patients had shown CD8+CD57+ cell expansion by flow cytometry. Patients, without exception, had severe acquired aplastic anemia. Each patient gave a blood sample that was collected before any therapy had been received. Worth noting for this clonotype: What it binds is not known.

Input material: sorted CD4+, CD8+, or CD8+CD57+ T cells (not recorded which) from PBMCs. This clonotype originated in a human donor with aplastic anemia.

CDR3 bases: TGTGCCAGCAGCTCCGACAGGAGCACAGATACGCAGTATTTT. Protein product: CASSSDRSTDTQYF. V gene TRBV7-8 combines with J gene TRBJ2-3; weak D call: TRBD1 (6 bases). CDR3 length: 14 residues. Per germline, CDR1 SGHVS and CDR2 FQNEAQ. Trimming shortened V by 4 bases and J by 0 bases, and 8 bases separated the two germline ends. Filled out from reference TRBV7-8 and TRBJ2-3, the complete variable domain reads GAGVSQSPRYKVAKRGQDVALRCDPISGHVSLFWYQQALGQGPEFLTYFQNEAQLDKSGLPSDRFFAERPEGSVSTLKIQRTQQEDSAVYLCASSSDRSTDTQYFGPGTRLTVL.